This T cell receptor (beta chain) originates from a study of blood T cell repertoires in COVID-19. About the research overall: Both acute and convalescent COVID-19 samples were obtained from the United States, Italy and Spain.

This CDR3 comprises 16 residues. Germline CDR1 SGHTA, CDR2 FQGNSA. The ends were cut back, 1 base at V and 8 bases at J, with 20 bases in the middle. Repertoires were generated with immunoSEQ multiplex PCR, while TCRdb's copy carries only in-frame clones and drops some. The data show over 150,000 clones, with less than 90% seen just once and around 21% held by the top ten. The chain links TRBV7-2 to TRBJ1-2; D gene uncertain. The sequence derives from a man between 65 and 80 years old with active or convalescent COVID-19. The sample comprised peripheral blood. CDR3 loop: CASSLEIVTPERGYTF. DNA of the CDR3: TGTGCCAGCAGCTTAGAGATCGTGACTCCCGAGCGGGGCTACACCTTC.